The clone carrying this T cell receptor (beta chain) was seen repeatedly, ten times or more. No antigen is known for it. This sample is part of a study of spatial heterogeneity in lung cancer. The study's findings and limits: At resection, ubiquitous expanded tumor TCRs appeared in blood more than at follow-up.

V was cut by 2 bases and J by 5 bases, with 12 bases left in between. Per germline, CDR1 LGHNA and CDR2 YSLEER. This CDR3 contains 14 residues. Using its own MiXCR run on the 5' RACE reads, TCRdb lists one record per CDR3 protein. The sample yields about 3,900 distinct CDR3 sequences, around 17% seen once. As to time point: sample taken at primary tumor resection. From tumor, nontumor lung or frozen PBMC, whole RNA was taken unsorted for sequencing. The chain has TRBV4-3 and TRBJ2-5, with D perhaps TRBD2 (6 bases). This receptor was identified in a male donor with early-stage non-small cell lung cancer. The material was PBMCs, obtained at surgery. For the CDR3, the DNA is TGCGCCAGCAGCCAATACTCTGCGGGGGAGACCCAGTACTTC. Its translation is CASSQYSAGETQYF.